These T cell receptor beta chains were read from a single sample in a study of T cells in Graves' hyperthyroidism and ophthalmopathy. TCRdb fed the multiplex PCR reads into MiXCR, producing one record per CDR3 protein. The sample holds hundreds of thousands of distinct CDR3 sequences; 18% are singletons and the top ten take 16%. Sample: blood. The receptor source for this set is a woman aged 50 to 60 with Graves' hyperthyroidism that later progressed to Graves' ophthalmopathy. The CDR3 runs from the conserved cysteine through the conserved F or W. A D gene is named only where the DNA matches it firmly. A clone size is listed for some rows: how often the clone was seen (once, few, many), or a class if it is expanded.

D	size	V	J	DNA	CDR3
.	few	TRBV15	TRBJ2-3	TGTGCCACCAGCAGAGATCCGTCCACAGATACGCAGTATTTT	CATSRDPSTDTQYF
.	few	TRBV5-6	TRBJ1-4	TGTGCCAGCAGCTTGGCCTTGGAGGGAGCGAGGGAAAAACTGTTTTTT	CASSLALEGAREKLFF
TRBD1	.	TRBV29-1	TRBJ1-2	TGCAGCTTTGGACTACTCCCGGCGGACAGGGTGGGCGGCTACACCTTC	CSFGLLPADRVGGYTF
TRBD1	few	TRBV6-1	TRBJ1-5	TGTGCCAGCAGTGAAGTATCAGGGGGGGGGCCCCAGCATTTT	CASSEVSGGGPQHF
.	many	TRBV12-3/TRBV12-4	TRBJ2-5	TGTGCCAGCAGTTTATGGGGTGGGGAGACCCAGTACTTC	CASSLWGGETQYF
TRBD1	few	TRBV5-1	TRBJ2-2	TGCGCCAGCAGCTTATCCCGCCCGGGACAGGCGAACACCGGGGAGCTGTTTTTT	CASSLSRPGQANTGELFF
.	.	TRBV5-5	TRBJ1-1	TGTGCCAGCAGCTCATTGGGAGTCATGAACACTGAAGCTTTCTTT	CASSSLGVMNTEAFF
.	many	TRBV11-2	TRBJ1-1	TGTGCCAGCAGCTTAGGAGACAGTGTCGTGGTGAACACTGAAGCTTTCTTT	CASSLGDSVVVNTEAFF
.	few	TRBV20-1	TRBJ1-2	TGCAGTGCTAGAGAAATAGGGAACCTCTATGGCTGCACCTTC	CSAREIGNLYGCTF
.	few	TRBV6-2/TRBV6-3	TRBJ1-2	TGTGCCAGCAGTTACTATGACAGCTATGGCTACACCTTC	CASSYYDSYGYTF
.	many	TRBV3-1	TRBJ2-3	TGTGCCAGCAGCCAAGGCCACAGGAGCACAGATACGCAGTATTTT	CASSQGHRSTDTQYF
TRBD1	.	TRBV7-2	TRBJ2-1	TGTGCCAGCAGCCCTATTTTCCCAGAACGACAGGGGTTCTACAATGAGCAGTTCTTC	CASSPIFPERQGFYNEQFF
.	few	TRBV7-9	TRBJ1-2	TGTGCCAGCAATTCAGGAGTCAGACTGAACTATGGCTACACCTTC	CASNSGVRLNYGYTF
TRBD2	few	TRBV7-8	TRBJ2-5	TGTGCCAGCAGCTTCGGGACTAGCGGGGGGGAAAAGACCCAGTACTTC	CASSFGTSGGEKTQYF
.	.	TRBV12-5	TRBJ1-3	TGTGCTAGTGGTTTGGTCCTACAGGGATCCTCTGGAAACACCATATATTTT	CASGLVLQGSSGNTIYF
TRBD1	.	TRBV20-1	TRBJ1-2	TGCAGTGCTATTGACACAAAACAGGGGCGAGACTATGGCTACACCTTC	CSAIDTKQGRDYGYTF
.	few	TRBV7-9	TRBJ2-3	TGTGCCAGCAGCTCAAAGCCGGGTCCTACGCAGTATTTT	CASSSKPGPTQYF
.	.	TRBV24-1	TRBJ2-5	TGTGCCACCAGTGATATAGAGACCCAGTACTTC	CATSDIETQYF
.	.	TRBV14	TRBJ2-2	TGTGCCAGCAGCCAACATCTTCTCACCGGGGAGCTGTTTTTT	CASSQHLLTGELFF
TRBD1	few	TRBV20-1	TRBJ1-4	TGCAGTGCTAGAGAGTCAGGGGGCGATCATGAAAAACTGTTTTTT	CSARESGGDHEKLFF
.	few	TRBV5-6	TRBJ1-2	TGTGCCAGCAGCCCGACGACCGCCGGAAACTATGGCTACACCTTC	CASSPTTAGNYGYTF
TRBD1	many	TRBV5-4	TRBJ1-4	TGTGCCAGCAGCCCAAAACAGGGGATTAATGAAAAACTGTTTTTT	CASSPKQGINEKLFF
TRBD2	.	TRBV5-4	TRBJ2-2	TGTGCCAGCAGCTTGGAGATCGTGACTAGCGCGAACACCGGGGAGCTGTTTTTT	CASSLEIVTSANTGELFF
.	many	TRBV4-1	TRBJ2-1	TGCGCCAGCAGCTTCCAGGGGAGGAATGAGCAGTTCTTC	CASSFQGRNEQFF
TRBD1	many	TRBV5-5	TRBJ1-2	TGTGCCAGCAGCTTGGTGCTACAGGGGAATGGCTACACCTTC	CASSLVLQGNGYTF
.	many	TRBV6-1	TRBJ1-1	TGTGCCAGCAGTGTCGACAGTGCTGAAGCTTTCTTT	CASSVDSAEAFF
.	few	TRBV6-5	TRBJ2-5	TGTGCCAGCAGTTACATGGCAGATCAGGACCAAGAGACCCAGTACTTC	CASSYMADQDQETQYF
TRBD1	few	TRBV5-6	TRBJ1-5	TGTGCCAGCAGCCCCGGACAGGGGCACCAGCCCCAGCATTTT	CASSPGQGHQPQHF
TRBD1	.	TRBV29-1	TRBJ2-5	TGCAGCGCCGCCGGGACAGGGGGCTTCCCCCGACAAGAGACCCAGTACTTC	CSAAGTGGFPRQETQYF
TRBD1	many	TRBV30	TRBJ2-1	TGTGCCTGGAGTGGAGGGACAGGGTATAATGAGCAGTTCTTC	CAWSGGTGYNEQFF
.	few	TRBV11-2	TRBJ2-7	TGTGCCAGTCATGATAGCTCCTACGAGCAGTACTTC	CASHDSSYEQYF
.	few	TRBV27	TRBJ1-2	TGTGCCAGCAAGAGGGGAGAGGCTAACTATGGCTACACCTTC	CASKRGEANYGYTF
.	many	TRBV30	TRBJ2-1	TGTGCCTGCCACGCGGACTACAAATACAATGAGCAGTTCTTC	CACHADYKYNEQFF
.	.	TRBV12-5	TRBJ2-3	TGTGCTAGTGCCACCGATAGGGGGGGGGGCACAGATACGCAGTATTTT	CASATDRGGGTDTQYF
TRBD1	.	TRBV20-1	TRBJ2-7	TGCAGTGCTAGCCGGGACAGGGTCTTTTACGAGCAGTACTTC	CSASRDRVFYEQYF
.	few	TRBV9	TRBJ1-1	TGTGCCAGCAGCGACGACTTGGGGGGCGAAATCACTGAAGCTTTCTTT	CASSDDLGGEITEAFF
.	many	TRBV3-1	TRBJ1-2	TGTGCCAGCAGCCACGCCCTTCGGGACACCTATGGCTACACCTTC	CASSHALRDTYGYTF
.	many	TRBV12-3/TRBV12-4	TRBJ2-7	TGTGCCAGCAGACGCGGAGCTTACGCAGAGCAGTACTTC	CASRRGAYAEQYF
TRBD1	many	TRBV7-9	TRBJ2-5	TGTGCCAGCAGCCCCCGCCTTGGACAGGGGGGACAGCAAGGTCCAGAGACCCAGTACTTC	CASSPRLGQGGQQGPETQYF
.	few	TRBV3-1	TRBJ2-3	TGTGCCAGCAGCCAAGAAGGGGGGGGGGCCGGAGATACGCAGTATTTT	CASSQEGGGAGDTQYF
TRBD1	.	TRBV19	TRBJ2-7	TGTGCCGCGGGACAGGGTCTCCTCTACGAGCAGTACTTC	CAAGQGLLYEQYF
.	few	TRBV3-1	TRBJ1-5	TGTGCCAGCAGCCGAGACATCGCGGAGCCCCAGCATTTT	CASSRDIAEPQHF
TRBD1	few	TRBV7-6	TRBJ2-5	TGTGCCAGCAGCACGTTCGGACAGGGATCAGAGACCCAGTACTTC	CASSTFGQGSETQYF
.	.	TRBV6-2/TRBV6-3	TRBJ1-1	TGTGCCAGCAGTTACTCGAGCGGGGGTTTGTTGAACACTGAAGCTTTCTTT	CASSYSSGGLLNTEAFF
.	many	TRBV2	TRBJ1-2	TGTGCCAGCAGTGAAGAGGGTCATATTTGGGCCGGCTACACCTTC	CASSEEGHIWAGYTF
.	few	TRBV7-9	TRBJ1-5	TGTGCCAGCAGCTTGGAGGGGATGGGCAATCAGCCCCAGCATTTT	CASSLEGMGNQPQHF
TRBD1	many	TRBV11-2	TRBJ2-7	TGTGCCAGCAGGCTACAGGGGAAGAGCGTGTACGAGCAGTACTTC	CASRLQGKSVYEQYF
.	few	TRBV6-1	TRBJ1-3	TGTGCCTCCTATCGGGGCTCTGGAAACACCATATATTTT	CASYRGSGNTIYF
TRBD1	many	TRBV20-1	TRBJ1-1	TGCAGTGCAGAGGACAGGATGAACACTGAAGCTTTCTTT	CSAEDRMNTEAFF
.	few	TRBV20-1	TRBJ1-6	TGCAGTGCTAGAAACCCTGGGGAAGGGGTCGGAAATTCACCCCTCCACTTT	CSARNPGEGVGNSPLHF
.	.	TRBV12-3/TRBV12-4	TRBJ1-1	TGTGCCAGCAGTTTTAGTTGGAACACTGAAGCTTTCTTT	CASSFSWNTEAFF